This T cell receptor beta chain emerged from a study of PD-1 blockade in classical Hodgkin lymphoma. Germline lookup yields CDR1 MNHEY and CDR2 SMNVEV (reference sequence). J gave up 6 bases and V 5 bases, and 20 bases lay outside the gene matches. This CDR3 is 19 amino acids long. Every one of the patients relapsed after autologous stem cell transplantation (brentuximab vedotin exposure was variable). TCRdb keeps only in-frame clones here, not all; method: immunoSEQ multiplex PCR. The table shows approximately 100,000 clones, with about nine tenths occurring only once. Sequencing was performed on peripheral blood mononuclear cells (PBMCs), taken at baseline. This rearrangement joins TRBV27 to TRBJ2-1; 9 bases are shared with TRBD2. The sequence came from a human donor with classical Hodgkin lymphoma. The DNA of the CDR3 is TGTGCCAGCAGTCCCCACCTACCGTCAACTAGCGGGTCTGTCAATGAGCAGTTCTTC. This gives the protein CASSPHLPSTSGSVNEQFF.